Presented here are 20 T cell receptor beta chains from one specimen sequenced in a study of response to subunit inactivated influenza vaccine. TCRdb called the RT-PCR reads again in MiXCR, with one record for every CDR3 protein. This sample yields under 950,000 distinct CDR3 sequences, of which less than 25% are seen a single time; 9.5% to 13% belongs to the top ten. Sequenced here: PBMCs from blood, sampled about 5 days after vaccination. The origin of the receptors is a middle-aged man who received an inactivated influenza vaccine.

There are a few counts of this clonotype. The rearrangement links TRBV5-1 to TRBJ2-5, with D tentatively TRBD2 (6 bases). Trimming shortened V by 4 bases and J by 6 bases, and 19 bases separated the two germline ends. The germline CDR1 and CDR2 sequences are SGHRS and YFSETQ. This CDR3 contains 15 residues. The CDR3 loop is CASSTSGTPFQTQYF. In DNA form, the CDR3 reads TGCGCCAGCAGCACCTCCGGGACTCCCTTCCAGACCCAGTACTTC.

The table lists this clonotype with a few counts. V and J are TRBV10-3 and TRBJ2-1, with 15 bases lining up with TRBD2. Germline loops: CDR1 ENHRY, CDR2 SYGVKD. V dropped 4 bases and J dropped 2; count of bases not matched to a gene: 3. This CDR3 region has 17 residues. The chain's CDR3 is CAISGGTSGGTYNEQFF. The DNA of the CDR3 is TGTGCCATCAGTGGGGGGACTAGCGGGGGGACCTACAATGAGCAGTTCTTC.

The gene calls are TRBV20-1 and TRBJ2-1; the match to TRBD2 covers 10 bases. Germline CDR1 and CDR2: DFQATT and SNEGSKA (reference sequence). With V trimmed by 0 bases and J by 10 bases, 6 bases remained unmatched. This CDR3 is built from 14 residues. This chain's CDR3 is CSARDPLAGKEQFF. CDR3 nucleotides: TGCAGTGCTAGAGATCCACTAGCGGGAAAGGAGCAGTTCTTC.

This clonotype occurred many times. CDR3: CASSLARLAATGEQYF. The DNA for the CDR3 is TGTGCCAGCAGCTTAGCGCGGCTAGCGGCTACGGGCGAGCAGTACTTC. This chain links TRBV7-2 with TRBJ2-7; TRBD2 matches 7 bases. The CDR3 spans 16 residues. Germline CDR1 and CDR2: SGHTA and FQGNSA. Trimming removed 0 bases from V and 6 bases from J; junction bases left unmatched: 11.

The chain joins TRBV5-1 to TRBJ1-5, with TRBD1 matching 7 bases. The germline V gene has CDR1 SGHRS and CDR2 YFSETQ. This CDR3 has 15 amino acids. With V trimmed by 0 bases and J by 1 base, 1 base remained unmatched. The CDR3 region is CASSLGGQSNQPQHF. Written as DNA, the CDR3 is TGCGCCAGCAGCTTGGGGGGACAGAGCAATCAGCCCCAGCATTTT.

There are a few counts of this clonotype. J is TRBJ1-1 and V is TRBV12-3 or TRBV12-4; the match to TRBD1 covers 7 bases. The V segment lost 2 bases and the J segment 11 bases; nucleotides outside the gene matches: 8. This CDR3 is 13 amino acids long. CDR3 bases: TGTGCCAGCAGTTTATCCGTCAGGGGGGGCGCTTTCTTT. Translated, it gives CASSLSVRGGAFF.

This chain connects TRBV20-1 to TRBJ2-3, with D unclear. Deletions cut 6 bases from V and 1 base from J, with 14 bases between. Germline V gives CDR1 DFQATT, CDR2 SNEGSKA (reference sequence). There are 14 residues in the CDR3. This CDR3 reads CSALRRVGTDTQYF. DNA for the CDR3: TGCAGTGCACTGCGTCGGGTGGGCACAGATACGCAGTATTTT.

This clonotype was picked up a small number of times. The CDR3 is CASSYSLASTDTQYF. The DNA of the CDR3 is TGTGCCAGCAGTTACTCGCTAGCGAGCACAGATACGCAGTATTTT. The gene calls are TRBV6-5 and TRBJ2-3; D perhaps matches TRBD2 (6 bases). V lost 0 bases to trimming and J lost 0 bases, with 7 bases between them. This CDR3 has 15 residues. The germline gives CDR1 MNHEY, CDR2 SVGAGI.

V is TRBV20-1 and J is TRBJ2-3; no clear D. The V gene lost 2 bases and the J gene lost 2 bases, with 5 bases spanning the gap. In germline, CDR1 is DFQATT, CDR2 SNEGSKA (reference sequence). The CDR3 contains 12 residues. CDR3 amino acids: CSARPFTDTQYF. For the CDR3, the DNA is TGCAGTGCTAGACCCTTCACAGATACGCAGTATTTT.

The rearrangement joins TRBV7-9 to TRBJ2-1; D unclear. The CDR3 sequence is 14 residues long. The germline CDR1 and CDR2 sequences are SEHNR and FQNEAQ (reference sequence). V lost 5 bases, J lost 5 bases, and 13 bases lay in between. In DNA form, the CDR3 reads TGTGCCAGCAGCGAAACAAGGTACGACAATGAGCAGTTCTTC. Translated, it gives CASSETRYDNEQFF.

The table lists this clonotype with many counts. The gene calls are TRBV20-1 and TRBJ1-5; D gene ambiguous. Trimming took 3 bases from V and 2 from J, leaving 8 bases between them. In germline, CDR1 is DFQATT, CDR2 SNEGSKA (reference sequence). The CDR3 is 13 amino acids. The CDR3 sequence is CSARESGNQPQHF. For the CDR3, the DNA is TGCAGTGCTAGGGAATCGGGCAATCAGCCCCAGCATTTT.

This chain links TRBV5-4 with TRBJ2-5; D remains unclear. Per germline, CDR1 SGHNT and CDR2 YYREEE (reference sequence). The V gene lost 4 bases and the J gene lost 2 bases, with 12 bases spanning the gap. The CDR3 is made up of 14 amino acids. The CDR3 sequence is CASSLGVEQETQYF. In DNA, the CDR3 is TGTGCCAGCAGCCTTGGAGTGGAGCAAGAGACCCAGTACTTC.

This clonotype was recorded a few times. The chain joins TRBV7-9 to TRBJ2-3; possibly TRBD1 for D (6 bases). CDR1 is SEHNR, CDR2 FQNEAQ, per germline (reference sequence). The CDR3 runs 17 residues. Trimming stripped 5 bases from V and 3 bases from J, with 21 bases between. The CDR3 is CASSTDRTAVGTDTQYF. The DNA of the CDR3 is TGTGCCAGCAGCACAGACCGGACAGCGGTAGGGACAGATACGCAGTATTTT.

V usage is TRBV6-1 and J usage is TRBJ2-7; D remains ambiguous. Germline values: CDR1 MNHNS, CDR2 SASEGT. This CDR3 contains 13 residues. The V and J ends lost 6 bases and 1 base respectively, with 10 bases between them. The CDR3 reads CASSREASYEQYF. In DNA, the CDR3 is TGTGCCAGCAGCCGAGAAGCTTCCTACGAGCAGTACTTC.

A few counts support this clonotype. This chain connects TRBV6-1 to TRBJ2-7, with TRBD2 identical over 11 bases. V gave up 0 bases and J gave up 3 bases; unmatched junction bases: 4. CDR3 length: 16 residues. Germline V CDR1 and CDR2: MNHNS, SASEGT. The CDR3 DNA follows: TGTGCCAGCAGTGAAGCGCCGACTAGCGGGGTCTACGAGCAGTACTTC. Its translation: CASSEAPTSGVYEQYF.

This clonotype was detected only a few times. This chain connects TRBV20-1 to TRBJ2-7; 9 bases are shared with TRBD1. This CDR3 has 15 amino acids. CDR1 and CDR2 from the germline V gene are DFQATT and SNEGSKA (reference sequence). V lost 1 base to trimming and J lost 3 bases; unmatched junction nucleotides: 7. The CDR3 spells CSARVTGTGFYEQYF. The CDR3 bases are TGCAGTGCTAGAGTGACCGGGACAGGGTTCTACGAGCAGTACTTC.

The J gene is TRBJ2-1, the V gene TRBV7-2, with 8 positions matching TRBD2. The germline gives CDR1 SGHTA, CDR2 FQGNSA. V trimming: 1 base; J trimming: 2 bases; junction bases outside the gene matches: 1. The CDR3 is 15 residues long. Here the CDR3 reads CASSLEAGAYNEQFF. The CDR3 region has the DNA TGTGCCAGCAGCTTAGAAGCGGGGGCCTACAATGAGCAGTTCTTC.

The chain uses TRBV28 and TRBJ2-2; D might be TRBD2 (6 bases). The CDR3 runs to 15 residues. With 3 bases removed from V and 6 bases from J, the gap between germline ends came to 14 bases. Germline CDR1 MDHEN, CDR2 SYDVKM. CDR3 residues: CASSFAAGTAGELFF. CDR3 DNA: TGTGCCAGCAGTTTTGCGGCGGGGACCGCCGGGGAGCTGTTTTTT.

This clonotype was seen a few times. This chain links TRBV4-3 with TRBJ2-1, with a possible D match to TRBD2 (5 bases). Deletions cut 0 bases from V and 9 bases from J, with 15 bases between. The CDR3 sequence is 15 residues long. Germline loops: CDR1 LGHNA, CDR2 YSLEER. The CDR3 is CASSQDVDSRGEQFF. CDR3 nucleotides: TGCGCCAGCAGCCAAGATGTGGACTCCCGGGGTGAGCAGTTCTTC.

The rearrangement uses TRBV5-6 and TRBJ2-3; the D gene is possibly TRBD2 (5 bases). CDR3 length equals 13 residues. V shed 4 bases and J shed 3 bases, with 9 bases lying between them. Germline V lookup: CDR1 SGHDT, CDR2 YYEEEE. The CDR3 DNA sequence: TGTGCCAGCAGCCGGGGAACGACAGATACGCAGTATTTT. It specifies CASSRGTTDTQYF.